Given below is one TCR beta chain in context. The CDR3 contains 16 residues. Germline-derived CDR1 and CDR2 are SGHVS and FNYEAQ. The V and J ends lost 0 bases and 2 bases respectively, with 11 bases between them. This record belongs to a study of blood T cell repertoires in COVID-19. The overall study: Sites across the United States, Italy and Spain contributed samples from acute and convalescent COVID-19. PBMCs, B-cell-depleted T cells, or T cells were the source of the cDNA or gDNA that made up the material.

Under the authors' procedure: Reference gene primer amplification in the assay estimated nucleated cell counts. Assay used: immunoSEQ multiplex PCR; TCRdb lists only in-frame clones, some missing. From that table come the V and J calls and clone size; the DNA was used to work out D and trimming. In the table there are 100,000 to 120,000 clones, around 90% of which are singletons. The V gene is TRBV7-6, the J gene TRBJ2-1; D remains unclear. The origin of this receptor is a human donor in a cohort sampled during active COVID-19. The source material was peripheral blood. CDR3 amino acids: CASSLAQVGTYNEQFF. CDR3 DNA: TGTGCCAGCAGCTTAGCCCAGGTTGGCACCTACAATGAGCAGTTCTTC. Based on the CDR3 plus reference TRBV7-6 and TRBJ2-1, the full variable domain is GAGVSQSPRYKVTKRGQDVALRCDPISGHVSLYWYRQALGQGPEFLTYFNYEAQQDKSGLPNDRFSAERPEGSISTLTIQRTEQRDSAMYRCASSLAQVGTYNEQFFGPGTRLTVL.